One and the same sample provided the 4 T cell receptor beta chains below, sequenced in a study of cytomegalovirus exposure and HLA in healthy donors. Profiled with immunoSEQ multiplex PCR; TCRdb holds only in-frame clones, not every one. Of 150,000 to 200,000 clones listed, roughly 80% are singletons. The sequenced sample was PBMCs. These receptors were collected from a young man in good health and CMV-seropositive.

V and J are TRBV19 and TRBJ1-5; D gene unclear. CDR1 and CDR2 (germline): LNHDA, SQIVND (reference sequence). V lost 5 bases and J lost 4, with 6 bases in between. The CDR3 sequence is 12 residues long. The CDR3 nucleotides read TGTGCCAGTAGTGGAGGAAATCAGCCCCAGCATTTT. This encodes CASSGGNQPQHF.

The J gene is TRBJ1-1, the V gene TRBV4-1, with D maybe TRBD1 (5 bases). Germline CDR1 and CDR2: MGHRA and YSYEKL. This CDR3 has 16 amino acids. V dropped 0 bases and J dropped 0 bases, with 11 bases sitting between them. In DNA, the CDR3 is TGCGCCAGCAGCCAAGAGGAGGGACGGATGAACACTGAAGCTTTCTTT. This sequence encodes CASSQEEGRMNTEAFF.

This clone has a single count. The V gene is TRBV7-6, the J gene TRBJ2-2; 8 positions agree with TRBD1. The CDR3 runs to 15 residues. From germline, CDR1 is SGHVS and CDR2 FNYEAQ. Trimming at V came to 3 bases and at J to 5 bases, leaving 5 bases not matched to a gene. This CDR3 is CASSFGRGLTGELFF. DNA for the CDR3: TGTGCCAGCAGCTTCGGCAGGGGGCTTACCGGGGAGCTGTTTTTT.

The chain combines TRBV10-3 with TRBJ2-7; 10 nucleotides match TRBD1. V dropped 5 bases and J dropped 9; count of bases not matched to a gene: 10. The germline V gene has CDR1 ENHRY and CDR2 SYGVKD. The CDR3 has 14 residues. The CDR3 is CAISPGTGATAQYF. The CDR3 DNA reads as TGTGCCATCAGTCCTGGGACAGGGGCTACTGCGCAGTACTTC.